A selection of T cell receptor beta chains follows, all from one sample in a study of OX40 agonist ivuxolimab in advanced cancers. This table comes from immunoSEQ multiplex PCR, and its TCRdb copy is limited to in-frame clones, with some not included. The table records under 150,000 clones, just over 90% of them present only once. The specimen comprised CD4+ or CD8+ T cells sorted from blood, sampled in a trial of the OX40 agonist ivuxolimab. The source is an adult with an advanced solid tumor such as melanoma, head and neck, liver or kidney cancer. Each CDR3 is given with its conserved first and last residue. The order of the fields is V gene, clone size, D gene, CDR3 length, J gene, CDR3 protein, CDR3 DNA. The D gene is left open where the match is weak. Only some rows state a clone size, as once, few, many or a class for expanded clones.

v_call: TRBV18
clone_size: .
d_call: .
cdr3_length: 14
j_call: TRBJ2-7
cdr3_aa: CASTTDQGTYEQYF
cdr3_nt: TGTGCCAGCACTACAGATCAGGGGACCTACGAGCAGTACTTC

v_call: TRBV7-9
clone_size: .
d_call: TRBD1
cdr3_length: 15
j_call: TRBJ2-3
cdr3_aa: CASSAGQGPFYTQYF
cdr3_nt: TGTGCCAGCAGCGCGGGACAGGGACCCTTTTATACGCAGTATTTT

v_call: TRBV28
clone_size: .
d_call: TRBD1
cdr3_length: 14
j_call: TRBJ1-1
cdr3_aa: CASSPGQGAFEAFF
cdr3_nt: TGTGCCAGCAGTCCCGGGCAGGGGGCGTTTGAAGCTTTCTTT

v_call: TRBV4-1
clone_size: .
d_call: .
cdr3_length: 18
j_call: TRBJ2-1
cdr3_aa: CASSQAVTDVGSYNEQFF
cdr3_nt: TGCGCCAGCAGCCAAGCGGTGACCGACGTAGGATCCTACAATGAGCAGTTCTTC

v_call: TRBV28
clone_size: .
d_call: .
cdr3_length: 17
j_call: TRBJ1-2
cdr3_aa: CASSLVPGIIINYGYTF
cdr3_nt: TGTGCCAGCAGTTTGGTCCCGGGGATCATAATAAACTATGGCTACACCTTC

v_call: TRBV4-3
clone_size: .
d_call: .
cdr3_length: 18
j_call: TRBJ2-2
cdr3_aa: CASSQERRGSANTGELFF
cdr3_nt: TGCGCCAGCAGCCAAGAGCGTCGGGGCAGCGCGAACACCGGGGAGCTGTTTTTT

v_call: TRBV5-4
clone_size: once
d_call: .
cdr3_length: 13
j_call: TRBJ2-7
cdr3_aa: CASSGAGVREQYF
cdr3_nt: TGTGCCAGCAGCGGGGCCGGAGTGAGGGAGCAGTACTTC

v_call: TRBV9
clone_size: .
d_call: .
cdr3_length: 14
j_call: TRBJ1-3
cdr3_aa: CASVLDDRGNTIYF
cdr3_nt: TGTGCCAGCGTCCTCGACGACAGGGGAAACACCATATATTTT

v_call: TRBV5-1
clone_size: .
d_call: .
cdr3_length: 14
j_call: TRBJ1-4
cdr3_aa: CASSSQGRGEKLFF
cdr3_nt: TGCGCCAGCAGCTCACAGGGTCGGGGTGAAAAACTGTTTTTT

v_call: TRBV28
clone_size: few
d_call: .
cdr3_length: 13
j_call: TRBJ1-2
cdr3_aa: CASSLGAGRGYTF
cdr3_nt: TGTGCCAGCAGTTTAGGGGCGGGGCGGGGCTACACCTTC

v_call: TRBV11-2
clone_size: .
d_call: TRBD1
cdr3_length: 15
j_call: TRBJ1-1
cdr3_aa: CASRGFDRGNTEAFF
cdr3_nt: TGTGCCAGCAGGGGATTCGACAGGGGGAACACTGAAGCTTTCTTT

v_call: TRBV9
clone_size: once
d_call: TRBD2
cdr3_length: 14
j_call: TRBJ2-5
cdr3_aa: CASSVDSGQETQYF
cdr3_nt: TGTGCCAGCAGCGTAGATAGCGGGCAAGAGACCCAGTACTTC

v_call: TRBV6-5
clone_size: .
d_call: .
cdr3_length: 14
j_call: TRBJ2-2
cdr3_aa: CASSYPQGGGELFF
cdr3_nt: TGTGCCAGCAGTTACCCCCAGGGAGGAGGGGAGCTGTTTTTT

v_call: TRBV9
clone_size: few
d_call: .
cdr3_length: 14
j_call: TRBJ1-1
cdr3_aa: CASSVEVFSTEAFF
cdr3_nt: TGTGCCAGCAGCGTAGAGGTCTTTAGCACTGAAGCTTTCTTT

v_call: TRBV7-3
clone_size: .
d_call: TRBD1
cdr3_length: 16
j_call: TRBJ2-2
cdr3_aa: CASSFSPGQSPGELFF
cdr3_nt: TGTGCCAGCAGCTTCTCCCCGGGACAGTCCCCCGGGGAGCTGTTTTTT

v_call: TRBV6-5
clone_size: few
d_call: .
cdr3_length: 13
j_call: TRBJ1-6
cdr3_aa: CASSPTWNSPLHF
cdr3_nt: TGTGCCAGCAGCCCGACTTGGAATTCACCCCTCCACTTT

v_call: TRBV29-1
clone_size: .
d_call: TRBD1
cdr3_length: 14
j_call: TRBJ1-2
cdr3_aa: CSVILGQVNYGYTF
cdr3_nt: TGCAGCGTTATCCTGGGACAGGTTAACTATGGCTACACCTTC

v_call: TRBV6-5
clone_size: .
d_call: TRBD2
cdr3_length: 14
j_call: TRBJ2-7
cdr3_aa: CASSYSRGNPEQYF
cdr3_nt: TGTGCCAGCAGTTACTCGCGGGGGAATCCCGAGCAGTACTTC

v_call: TRBV5-6
clone_size: .
d_call: TRBD2
cdr3_length: 16
j_call: TRBJ2-7
cdr3_aa: CASSLAGLAGAYEQYF
cdr3_nt: TGTGCCAGCAGCTTGGCGGGACTAGCGGGAGCCTACGAGCAGTACTTC

v_call: TRBV25-1
clone_size: .
d_call: .
cdr3_length: 16
j_call: TRBJ1-1
cdr3_aa: CASSEWQGRSRTEAFF
cdr3_nt: TGTGCCAGCAGTGAATGGCAGGGAAGGAGTCGTACTGAAGCTTTCTTT

v_call: TRBV18
clone_size: few
d_call: .
cdr3_length: 14
j_call: TRBJ1-6
cdr3_aa: CASSPGYRDSPLHF
cdr3_nt: TGTGCCAGCTCACCAGGTTACCGGGATTCACCCCTCCACTTT

v_call: TRBV4-1
clone_size: once
d_call: .
cdr3_length: 14
j_call: TRBJ1-1
cdr3_aa: CASSQDYANTEAFF
cdr3_nt: TGCGCCAGCAGCCAAGACTACGCGAACACTGAAGCTTTCTTT

v_call: TRBV15
clone_size: .
d_call: TRBD2
cdr3_length: 16
j_call: TRBJ2-3
cdr3_aa: CATSREGGRYTDTQYF
cdr3_nt: TGTGCCACCAGCAGAGAGGGCGGGAGGTACACAGATACGCAGTATTTT

v_call: TRBV5-1
clone_size: .
d_call: .
cdr3_length: 15
j_call: TRBJ2-2
cdr3_aa: CASSLIADKSGELFF
cdr3_nt: TGCGCCAGCAGCTTGATAGCGGACAAGAGCGGGGAGCTGTTTTTT

v_call: TRBV27
clone_size: .
d_call: TRBD2
cdr3_length: 16
j_call: TRBJ2-1
cdr3_aa: CASSLSIVAGHNEQFF
cdr3_nt: TGTGCCAGCAGTTTATCGATAGTAGCGGGGCACAATGAGCAGTTCTTC

v_call: TRBV6-1
clone_size: .
d_call: TRBD1
cdr3_length: 14
j_call: TRBJ2-5
cdr3_aa: CARGGTGAGETQYF
cdr3_nt: TGTGCCAGGGGCGGGACAGGGGCCGGAGAGACCCAGTACTTC

v_call: TRBV29-1
clone_size: .
d_call: .
cdr3_length: 14
j_call: TRBJ2-1
cdr3_aa: CSVEDWGRSGEQFF
cdr3_nt: TGCAGCGTTGAAGATTGGGGGCGATCCGGTGAGCAGTTCTTC

v_call: TRBV7-2
clone_size: .
d_call: .
cdr3_length: 14
j_call: TRBJ2-1
cdr3_aa: CASSAIGPGGEQFF
cdr3_nt: TGTGCCAGCAGCGCCATTGGACCAGGCGGTGAGCAGTTCTTC

v_call: TRBV9
clone_size: .
d_call: .
cdr3_length: 14
j_call: TRBJ1-3
cdr3_aa: CASSVEGTGNTIYF
cdr3_nt: TGTGCCAGCAGCGTAGAAGGGACTGGAAACACCATATATTTT

v_call: TRBV5-1
clone_size: .
d_call: TRBD1
cdr3_length: 15
j_call: TRBJ2-7
cdr3_aa: CASSLTDRGYYEQYF
cdr3_nt: TGCGCCAGCAGCTTGACGGACAGGGGCTACTACGAGCAGTACTTC

v_call: TRBV5-8
clone_size: .
d_call: .
cdr3_length: 15
j_call: TRBJ1-1
cdr3_aa: CASPTSRSRNTEAFF
cdr3_nt: TGTGCCAGCCCCACAAGCCGGTCTCGGAACACTGAAGCTTTCTTT

v_call: TRBV4-3
clone_size: .
d_call: .
cdr3_length: 19
j_call: TRBJ1-2
cdr3_aa: CASSQVGFQGQLSNYGYTF
cdr3_nt: TGCGCCAGCAGCCAAGTCGGTTTTCAGGGACAACTTTCTAACTATGGCTACACCTTC

v_call: TRBV19
clone_size: .
d_call: .
cdr3_length: 17
j_call: TRBJ2-2
cdr3_aa: CASSIGPGQPNTGELFF
cdr3_nt: TGTGCCAGTAGTATTGGCCCGGGACAACCCAACACCGGGGAGCTGTTTTTT

v_call: TRBV7-2
clone_size: .
d_call: TRBD1
cdr3_length: 16
j_call: TRBJ1-5
cdr3_aa: CASSLGQGGGNQPQHF
cdr3_nt: TGTGCCAGCAGTTTAGGACAGGGTGGGGGAAATCAGCCCCAGCATTTT

v_call: TRBV7-2
clone_size: .
d_call: .
cdr3_length: 14
j_call: TRBJ2-2
cdr3_aa: CASSLVRGAGELFF
cdr3_nt: TGTGCCAGCAGCTTAGTACGAGGGGCCGGGGAGCTGTTTTTT

v_call: TRBV27
clone_size: .
d_call: .
cdr3_length: 15
j_call: TRBJ2-7
cdr3_aa: CASSSQGYRSDEQYF
cdr3_nt: TGTGCCAGCAGTTCCCAGGGTTACCGGTCCGACGAGCAGTACTTC

v_call: TRBV9
clone_size: .
d_call: TRBD2
cdr3_length: 14
j_call: TRBJ2-1
cdr3_aa: CASSVVSSGLEQFF
cdr3_nt: TGTGCCAGCAGCGTAGTGTCTAGCGGACTTGAGCAGTTCTTC